A selection of T cell receptor beta chains follows, all from one sample in a study of graft-versus-host responses after intestinal transplantation. Their specific antigens are unknown. Some clones are missing from TCRdb's copy, which holds only in-frame ones; the method was immunoSEQ multiplex PCR. The sample shows some 150,000 clones, around nine tenths of them seen only once. The sample consisted of unstimulated CD4+ T cells sorted from spleen or lymph node cells, taken before intestinal transplant. All receptors derive from a human donor who received an intestinal transplant. CDR3s include the opening cysteine and the closing phenylalanine or tryptophan. A D gene is named only where the DNA matches it firmly. Clone size is shown for a subset of rows, as once, few, many or a class of expanded clone.

CDR3 protein | CDR3 DNA | D gene | V gene | clone size | J gene | CDR3 length
CASSINIGRTVDGYTF | TGTGCCAGTAGTATAAACATAGGCCGGACAGTCGATGGCTACACCTTC | - | TRBV19 | - | TRBJ1-2 | 16
CAWKGGIYNEQFF | TGTGCCTGGAAGGGGGGGATCTACAATGAGCAGTTCTTC | - | TRBV30 | - | TRBJ2-1 | 13
CASSLNADSSYNEQFF | TGTGCCAGCAGCTTAAATGCCGATAGCTCCTACAATGAGCAGTTCTTC | - | TRBV7-3 | - | TRBJ2-1 | 16
CASSLGFGGGGAFF | TGTGCCAGCAGCTTAGGATTCGGGGGAGGCGGGGCGTTCTTC | - | TRBV13 | - | TRBJ2-1 | 14
CASSVNSGGLPYNEQFF | TGTGCCAGCAGCGTAAACTCGGGGGGACTACCCTACAATGAGCAGTTCTTC | TRBD2 | TRBV9 | - | TRBJ2-1 | 17
CSAGLFGGGGNTIYF | TGCAGCGCCGGACTGTTCGGGGGTGGAGGAAACACCATATATTTT | - | TRBV29-1 | - | TRBJ1-3 | 15
CASSIGPKNYGYTF | TGTGCCAGTAGTATTGGGCCGAAAAATTATGGCTACACCTTC | - | TRBV19 | - | TRBJ1-2 | 14
CASSLDSPGEKLFF | TGCGCCAGCAGCTTGGACAGCCCAGGGGAAAAACTGTTTTTT | - | TRBV5-1 | - | TRBJ1-4 | 14
CASSLGDRQNTEAFF | TGTGCCAGCAGCTTGGGGGACAGACAGAACACTGAAGCTTTCTTT | TRBD1 | TRBV7-3 | - | TRBJ1-1 | 15
CASSKALTRQGAYNEQFF | TGTGCCAGCAGCAAAGCACTAACGAGACAGGGGGCCTACAATGAGCAGTTCTTC | - | TRBV21-1 | - | TRBJ2-1 | 18
CAGRGQADTEAFF | TGTGCCGGGCGGGGCCAAGCGGACACTGAAGCTTTCTTT | - | TRBV19 | - | TRBJ1-1 | 13
CASSPRRGPQETQYF | TGTGCCAGCAGTCCTCGCAGAGGGCCCCAAGAGACCCAGTACTTC | - | TRBV27 | - | TRBJ2-5 | 15
CAISVGQGGSEQYF | TGTGCCATCAGCGTGGGACAGGGAGGGAGCGAGCAGTACTTC | TRBD1 | TRBV10-3 | - | TRBJ2-7 | 14
CASPGLLWGYTF | TGTGCCTCGCCGGGCCTTTTATGGGGCTACACCTTC | - | TRBV30 | once | TRBJ1-2 | 12
CASRGVPRQGAGTDTQYF | TGCGCCAGCAGGGGGGTCCCCCGACAGGGGGCCGGTACAGATACGCAGTATTTT | TRBD1 | TRBV5-1 | - | TRBJ2-3 | 18
CAIEGAGGHSPLHF | TGTGCCATCGAGGGGGCCGGGGGTCATTCACCCCTCCACTTT | TRBD1 | TRBV6-1 | - | TRBJ1-6 | 14
CASRGVGRPTDTQYF | TGTGCCAGCAGGGGGGTGGGAAGGCCCACAGATACGCAGTATTTT | - | TRBV2 | - | TRBJ2-3 | 15
CASSLGRYTGELFF | TGTGCCAGCAGTTTGGGGCGCTACACCGGGGAGCTGTTTTTT | - | TRBV6-5 | - | TRBJ2-2 | 14
CASSVDAVGQRGHQPQHF | TGTGCCAGCAGCGTAGATGCGGTTGGGCAGAGGGGTCATCAGCCCCAGCATTTT | - | TRBV9 | - | TRBJ1-5 | 18
CASTRGQGLNQPQHF | TGTGCCAGCACCAGGGGACAGGGGTTGAATCAGCCCCAGCATTTT | TRBD1 | TRBV6-1 | - | TRBJ1-5 | 15
CATSRDMGRMSLPVTAFF | TGTGCCACCAGCAGAGATATGGGCCGGATGTCTCTCCCCGTAACAGCTTTCTTT | - | TRBV15 | - | TRBJ1-1 | 18
CASSLSAGLNTGELFF | TGTGCCAGCAGCTTATCGGCAGGCCTGAACACCGGGGAGCTGTTTTTT | - | TRBV11-3 | - | TRBJ2-2 | 16
CASSPDRENTGELFF | TGTGCCAGCTCACCCGACAGGGAGAACACCGGGGAGCTGTTTTTT | TRBD1 | TRBV18 | - | TRBJ2-2 | 15
CASSQAPGSFGTEAFF | TGTGCCAGCAGCCAAGCGCCGGGGAGTTTTGGCACTGAAGCTTTCTTT | - | TRBV14 | - | TRBJ1-1 | 16
CASSLGRNSGNTIYF | TGTGCCAGCAGCTTGGGGCGGAACTCTGGAAACACCATATATTTT | - | TRBV7-6 | - | TRBJ1-3 | 15
CASSPSGRSPNTGELFF | TGTGCCAGTAGTCCTAGCGGGAGGTCACCGAACACCGGGGAGCTGTTTTTT | TRBD2 | TRBV19 | - | TRBJ2-2 | 17
CASSQASPVVAGNNEQFF | TGCGCCAGCAGCCAAGCCTCCCCGGTGGTAGCGGGAAACAATGAGCAGTTCTTC | TRBD2 | TRBV4-1 | - | TRBJ2-1 | 18
CASSLEGVGNEAFF | TGTGCCAGCAGCTTAGAGGGGGTGGGAAATGAAGCTTTCTTT | - | TRBV7-9 | - | TRBJ1-1 | 14
CASSIAGSEQFF | TGTGCCAGTAGTATAGCGGGGAGTGAGCAGTTCTTC | - | TRBV19 | - | TRBJ2-1 | 12
CASSWGQGAQNEQFF | TGCGCCAGCAGCTGGGGACAGGGAGCACAGAATGAGCAGTTCTTC | TRBD1 | TRBV5-1 | - | TRBJ2-1 | 15
CASSLSGTNSYEQYF | TGTGCCAGCAGCTTAAGCGGAACTAACTCCTACGAGCAGTACTTC | - | TRBV11-2 | - | TRBJ2-7 | 15
CASSRFFPNSPLHF | TGTGCCAGCAGCCGTTTTTTTCCCAATTCACCCCTCCACTTT | - | TRBV28 | once | TRBJ1-6 | 14
CASSLAGQGVNEQFF | TGCGCCAGCAGCTTGGCGGGACAGGGGGTAAATGAGCAGTTCTTC | TRBD1 | TRBV5-1 | - | TRBJ2-1 | 15
CASSLGPAGYNEQFF | TGTGCCAGCAGCTTGGGACCCGCGGGCTACAATGAGCAGTTCTTC | - | TRBV7-7 | - | TRBJ2-1 | 15
CASSLRTSGRRETQYF | TGCGCCAGCAGCCTACGGACTAGCGGGAGGCGGGAGACCCAGTACTTC | TRBD2 | TRBV5-1 | - | TRBJ2-5 | 16
CASSPGTASSYEQYF | TGTGCCAGCTCTCCCGGGACAGCGAGCTCCTACGAGCAGTACTTC | TRBD1 | TRBV18 | - | TRBJ2-7 | 15
CASSITQASSYNSPLHF | TGTGCCAGTAGTATAACGCAGGCGAGCTCCTATAATTCACCCCTCCACTTT | - | TRBV19 | - | TRBJ1-6 | 17
CASSESQGLTDTQYF | TGCGCCAGCAGTGAGTCTCAGGGGCTAACAGATACGCAGTATTTT | - | TRBV10-1 | - | TRBJ2-3 | 15
CASSVPGQGARTEAFF | TGTGCCAGCAGCGTTCCGGGACAGGGGGCGAGGACTGAAGCTTTCTTT | TRBD1 | TRBV28 | - | TRBJ1-1 | 16
CASSLKTNTGELFF | TGTGCCAGCAGCCTGAAAACAAACACCGGGGAGCTGTTTTTT | - | TRBV2 | - | TRBJ2-2 | 14
CASSYTWAENTDTQYF | TGTGCCAGCAGTTACACATGGGCGGAGAACACAGATACGCAGTATTTT | - | TRBV6-7 | - | TRBJ2-3 | 16
CASSFSGKVGETQYF | TGTGCCAGCAGTTTTAGCGGGAAGGTGGGAGAGACCCAGTACTTC | TRBD2 | TRBV27 | - | TRBJ2-5 | 15